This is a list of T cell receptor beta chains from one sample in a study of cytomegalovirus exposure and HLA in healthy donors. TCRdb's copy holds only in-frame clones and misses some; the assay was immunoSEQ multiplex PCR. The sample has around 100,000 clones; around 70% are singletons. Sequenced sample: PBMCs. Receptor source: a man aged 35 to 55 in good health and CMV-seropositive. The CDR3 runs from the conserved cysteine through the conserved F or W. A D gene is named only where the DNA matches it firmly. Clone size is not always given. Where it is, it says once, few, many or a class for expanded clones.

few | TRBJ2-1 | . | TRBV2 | TGTGCCAGCAGTGAAGCTGGAGGGAATGAGCAGTTCTTC | CASSEAGGNEQFF
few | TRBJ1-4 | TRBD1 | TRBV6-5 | TGTGCCAGCAGTTATTCGGGACAGGGAGGTGAAAAACTGTTTTTT | CASSYSGQGGEKLFF
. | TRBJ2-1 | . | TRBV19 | TGTGCCAGTAGCGCTAGACTAGAAATTTCCAATGAGCAGTTCTTC | CASSARLEISNEQFF
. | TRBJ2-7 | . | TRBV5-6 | TGTGCCAGCAGCTTGACAGGGCCCTACGAGCAGTACTTC | CASSLTGPYEQYF
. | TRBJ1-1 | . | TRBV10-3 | TGTGCCATCAGCCGACAGCTGACTGACACTGAAGCTTTCTTT | CAISRQLTDTEAFF
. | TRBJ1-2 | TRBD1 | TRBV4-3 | TGCGCCAGCAGCCCCATCCACGAGGACAGGGAAAACGGCTACACCTTC | CASSPIHEDRENGYTF
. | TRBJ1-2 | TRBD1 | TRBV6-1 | TGTGCCAGCAGTGAAGAACAAGGGACAGTGAAGGGCTACACCTTC | CASSEEQGTVKGYTF
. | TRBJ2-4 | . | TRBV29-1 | TGCAGCGTTGAGTTCCTAGCCAAAAACATTCAGTACTTC | CSVEFLAKNIQYF
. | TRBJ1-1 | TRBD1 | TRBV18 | TGTGCCAGCTCACCAAGTCAGGGGGACACTGAAGCTTTCTTT | CASSPSQGDTEAFF
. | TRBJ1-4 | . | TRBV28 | TGTGCCAGCAGCGCCCCAGGGGAAACCGAAAAACTGTTTTTT | CASSAPGETEKLFF
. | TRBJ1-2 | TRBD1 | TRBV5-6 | TGTGCCAGCAGCTTAGGACAGGGAAACTATGGCTACACCTTC | CASSLGQGNYGYTF
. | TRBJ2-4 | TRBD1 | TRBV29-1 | TGCAGCGTAATCCCGGGACAGAGTCTTCGAGCCAAAAACATTCAGTACTTC | CSVIPGQSLRAKNIQYF
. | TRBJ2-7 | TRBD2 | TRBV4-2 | TGTGCCAGCAGCCAAGACGGCTCTAGCGGGAGTGACGAGCAGTACTTC | CASSQDGSSGSDEQYF
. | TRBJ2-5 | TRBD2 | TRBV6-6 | TGTGCCAGCACCCCGGGACTACCACCTTTTGAAGAGACCCAGTACTTC | CASTPGLPPFEETQYF
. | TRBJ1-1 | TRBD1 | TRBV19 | TGTGCCAGCCAACCGGGACAGAGGAGGGGAACTGAAGCTTTCTTT | CASQPGQRRGTEAFF
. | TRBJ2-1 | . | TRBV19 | TGTGCCAGTAGTATTACGACTTTCTACAATGAGCAGTTCTTC | CASSITTFYNEQFF
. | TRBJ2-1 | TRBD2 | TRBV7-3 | TGTGCCAGCAGCGACCCAACCGGGACTAGCGGCTACAATGAGCAGTTCTTC | CASSDPTGTSGYNEQFF
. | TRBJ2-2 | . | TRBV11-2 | TGTGCCAGCAGCTTGGCCCCTCCGGAGCTGTTTTTT | CASSLAPPELFF
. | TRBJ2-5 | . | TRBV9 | TGTGCCAGCAGCGTATTCGAAGAGACCCAGTACTTC | CASSVFEETQYF
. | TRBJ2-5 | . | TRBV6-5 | TGTGCCAGCAGTTACTCGAGGGGGAAAGAGACCCAGTACTTC | CASSYSRGKETQYF
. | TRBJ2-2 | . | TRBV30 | TGTGCCTGGAGTGGGTATAGCGTGTCCACCGGGGAGCTGTTTTTT | CAWSGYSVSTGELFF
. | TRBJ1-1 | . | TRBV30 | TGTGCCTGGAGTTTGTTGCAGGGCACTGAAGCTTTCTTT | CAWSLLQGTEAFF
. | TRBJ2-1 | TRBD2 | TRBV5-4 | TGTGCCAGCAGCTTGGCCGCTAGCGGTTACAATGAGCAGTTCTTC | CASSLAASGYNEQFF
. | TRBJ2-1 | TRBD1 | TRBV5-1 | TGCGCCAGCAGCAAGGACAGGGGAGATGAGCAGTTCTTC | CASSKDRGDEQFF
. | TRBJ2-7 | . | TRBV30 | TGTGCCGCAGGCTACGAGCAGTACTTC | CAAGYEQYF
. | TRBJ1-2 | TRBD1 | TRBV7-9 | TGTGCCAGCAGGCCGTCGGGAGCAGGGGGGTCTAACTATGGCTACACCTTC | CASRPSGAGGSNYGYTF
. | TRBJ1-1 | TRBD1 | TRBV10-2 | TGCGCCAGCAGCCCCAGGGGGGATGAAGCTTTCTTT | CASSPRGDEAFF
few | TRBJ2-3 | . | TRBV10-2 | TGCGCCAGCAGTGATCCTCGTAGCGCTGTAAGGGGGACAGATACGCAGTATTTT | CASSDPRSAVRGTDTQYF
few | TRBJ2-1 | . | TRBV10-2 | TGCGCCAGCAGTGTCCAGTTCCCCCTCCATGAGCAGTTCTTC | CASSVQFPLHEQFF
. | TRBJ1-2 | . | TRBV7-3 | TGTGCCAGCAGCTTAACCGGGGGGGGTAGGGCCTATGGCTACACCTTC | CASSLTGGGRAYGYTF
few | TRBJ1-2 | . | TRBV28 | TGTGCCAGCAGACAGCCCAGGGTAGGTTATGGCTACACCTTC | CASRQPRVGYGYTF
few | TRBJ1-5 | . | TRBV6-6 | TGTGCCAGCAGTTACTACGGGTCAAGCAATCAGCCCCAGCATTTT | CASSYYGSSNQPQHF
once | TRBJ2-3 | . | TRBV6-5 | TGTGCCAGCAGTCGGACACCGGGACTCGATACGCAGTATTTT | CASSRTPGLDTQYF
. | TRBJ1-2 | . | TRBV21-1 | TGTGCCAGCAGCAAAGTAAGGATCAGGGCGGCTGGCTACACCTTC | CASSKVRIRAAGYTF
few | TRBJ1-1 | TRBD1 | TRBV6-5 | TGTGCCAGCAGTTACCCGGGACAGTCGAACACTGAAGCTTTCTTT | CASSYPGQSNTEAFF
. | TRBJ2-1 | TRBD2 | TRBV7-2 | TGTGCCAGCAGCCTCAAGCTGGGACTAGCGGTTTCCTACAATGAGCAGTTCTTC | CASSLKLGLAVSYNEQFF
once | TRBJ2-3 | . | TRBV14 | TGTGCCAGCAGCGTCCTAGGGGGGGGACGCTCAGATACGCAGTATTTT | CASSVLGGGRSDTQYF
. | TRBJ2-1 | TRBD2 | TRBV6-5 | TGTGCCAGCAGACCAACTAGCGGGAGGTACAATGAGCAGTTCTTC | CASRPTSGRYNEQFF
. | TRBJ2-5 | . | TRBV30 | TGTGCCTGGAGTGTACAGGAGCAAGAGACCCAGTACTTC | CAWSVQEQETQYF
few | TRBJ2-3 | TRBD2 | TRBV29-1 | TGCAGCGTTGAGGGAGCCGTAGCGGGAGCAAGTACAGATACGCAGTATTTT | CSVEGAVAGASTDTQYF
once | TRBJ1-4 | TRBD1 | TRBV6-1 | TGTGCCAGCAGTTCACAGACAGGGGGCGGCGAAAAACTGTTTTTT | CASSSQTGGGEKLFF
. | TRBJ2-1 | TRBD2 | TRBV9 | TGTGCCAGCAGCGTGGGACTAGCGGGAGCCAATGAGCAGTTCTTC | CASSVGLAGANEQFF
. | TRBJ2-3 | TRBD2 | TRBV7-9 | TGTGCCAGCAGGCAGGGACTAGCGGGAGCAGATACGCAGTATTTT | CASRQGLAGADTQYF
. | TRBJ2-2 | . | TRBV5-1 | TGCGCCAGCAGCTTGGCACACCACACCGGGGAGCTGTTTTTT | CASSLAHHTGELFF
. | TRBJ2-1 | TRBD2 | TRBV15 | TGTGCCACCAGCGCCCCAGGACTAGCGGGAGAGCAGTTCTTC | CATSAPGLAGEQFF
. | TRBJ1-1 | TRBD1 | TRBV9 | TGTGCCAGCAGCGTAGGGGACAGATTGAACACTGAAGCTTTCTTT | CASSVGDRLNTEAFF
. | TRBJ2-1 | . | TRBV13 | TGTGCCAGCAGCAAACGAGACACCAACAATGAGCAGTTCTTC | CASSKRDTNNEQFF
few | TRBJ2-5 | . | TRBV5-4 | TGTGCCAGCAGCTCAGGGTCCATGGGGGAGACCCAGTACTTC | CASSSGSMGETQYF
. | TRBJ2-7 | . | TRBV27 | TGTGCCAGCGGGTGGACATCCACCTACGAGCAGTACTTC | CASGWTSTYEQYF
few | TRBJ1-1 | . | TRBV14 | TGTGCCAGCAGCCAGAACCTCGGGACTGGAGAAGCTTTCTTT | CASSQNLGTGEAFF
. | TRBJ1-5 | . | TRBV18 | TGTGCCAGCTCAGCGGACAGTGTCAATCAGCCCCAGCATTTT | CASSADSVNQPQHF
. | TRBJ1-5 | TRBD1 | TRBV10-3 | TGTGCCATCAGTGAGTCTCGGGGCAGGGGGCAAAATCAGCCCCAGCATTTT | CAISESRGRGQNQPQHF
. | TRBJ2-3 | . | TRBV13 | TGTGCCAGCAGCTTGACAGGAACCCACACAGATACGCAGTATTTT | CASSLTGTHTDTQYF
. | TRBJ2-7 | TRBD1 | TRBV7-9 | TGTGCCAGCAGCTTCGGGACAGGGTACGTCGAGCAGTACTTC | CASSFGTGYVEQYF
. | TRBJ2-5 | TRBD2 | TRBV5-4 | TGTGCCAGCAGCTTGGGACTAGCGATGGTAGAGACCCAGTACTTC | CASSLGLAMVETQYF